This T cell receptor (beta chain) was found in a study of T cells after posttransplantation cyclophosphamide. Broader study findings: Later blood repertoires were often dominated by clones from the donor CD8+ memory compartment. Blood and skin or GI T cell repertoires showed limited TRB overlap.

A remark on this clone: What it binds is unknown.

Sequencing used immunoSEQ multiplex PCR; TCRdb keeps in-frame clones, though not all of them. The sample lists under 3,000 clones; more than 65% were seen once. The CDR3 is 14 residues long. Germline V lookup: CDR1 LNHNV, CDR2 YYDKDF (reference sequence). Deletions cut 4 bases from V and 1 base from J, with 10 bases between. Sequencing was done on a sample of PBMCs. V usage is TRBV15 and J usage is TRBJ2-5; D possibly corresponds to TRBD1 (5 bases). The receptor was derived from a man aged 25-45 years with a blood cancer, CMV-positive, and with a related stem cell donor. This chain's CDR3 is CATSMQGPQETQYF. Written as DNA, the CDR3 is TGTGCCACCAGCATGCAGGGTCCCCAAGAGACCCAGTACTTC.